Presented here are 15 T cell receptor beta chains from one specimen sequenced in a study of OX40 agonist ivuxolimab in advanced cancers. Profiled with immunoSEQ multiplex PCR; TCRdb holds only in-frame clones, not every one. The sample contains 57,000 or so clones, roughly nine tenths of which appear only once. Sequenced here: CD4+ or CD8+ T cells sorted from blood, sampled in a trial of the OX40 agonist ivuxolimab. Receptors originate from an adult with an advanced solid tumor such as melanoma, head and neck, liver or kidney cancer.

CDR3 in amino acids: CASSLSDRGGYGYTF. CDR3 nucleotides: TGTGCCAGCAGTTTATCCGACAGGGGCGGCTATGGCTACACCTTC. The J gene is TRBJ1-2, the V gene TRBV28, with 8 nucleotides matching TRBD1. The germline CDR1 and CDR2 sequences are MDHEN and SYDVKM. The CDR3 sequence is 15 residues long. J was trimmed by 4 bases and V by 1 base; bases with no gene match: 5.

The chain links TRBV28 to TRBJ2-7; possible D gene TRBD2, 6 bases. CDR1 is MDHEN, CDR2 SYDVKM, per germline. The CDR3 is 13 amino acids. Trimming took 7 bases from V and 3 from J, leaving 13 bases between them. CDR3 sequence reads: CASNYGGVYEQYF. The CDR3 DNA reads TGTGCCAGCAATTATGGCGGGGTCTACGAGCAGTACTTC.

This clone has a single count. This chain joins TRBV28 and TRBJ1-6, with no clear D. V lost 7 bases to trimming and J lost 5 bases, with 18 bases between them. CDR1 is MDHEN and CDR2 is SYDVKM in the germline V gene. CDR3 length: 16 residues. CDR3 nucleotide sequence: TGTGCCAGCACCTCGGAGTCCGGATTACATAATTCACCCCTCCACTTT. It specifies CASTSESGLHNSPLHF.

The chain employs TRBV11-1 and TRBJ1-1; D possibly corresponds to TRBD1 (5 bases). Germline CDR1 is SGHAT and CDR2 is FQDESV (reference sequence). The CDR3 sequence is 16 residues long. The ends were cut back, 2 bases at V and 3 bases at J, with 16 bases in the middle. CDR3 bases: TGTGCCAGCAGCTTACTTGGGGCAGGGTCGCACACTGAAGCTTTCTTT. Translation: CASSLLGAGSHTEAFF.

This sequence joins TRBV19 and TRBJ2-6, with D uncertain. The ends were cut back, 8 bases at V and 3 bases at J, with 5 bases in the middle. Per the germline V gene, CDR1 is LNHDA and CDR2 is SQIVND (reference sequence). The CDR3 totals 12 residues. In nucleotides, the CDR3 is TGTGCCAGTTCCGGTGGGGCCAACGTCCTGACTTTC. Protein product: CASSGGANVLTF.

The rearrangement joins TRBV6-5 to TRBJ1-2; 7 nucleotides match TRBD1. The CDR3 is 14 residues long. The V segment lost 6 bases and the J segment 4 bases; nucleotides outside the gene matches: 8. CDR1 is MNHEY and CDR2 is SVGAGI in the germline V gene. The CDR3 reads CASRRDRLLYGYTF. CDR3 in DNA: TGTGCCAGCAGGAGGGACAGACTTCTCTATGGCTACACCTTC.

The chain joins TRBV7-9 to TRBJ1-1, with D tentatively TRBD1 (5 bases). Germline CDR1 reads SEHNR; CDR2 reads FQNEAQ (reference sequence). With 0 bases removed from V and 4 bases from J, the gap between germline ends came to 9 bases. The CDR3 sequence is 14 residues long. CDR3 sequence reads: CASSLAGVTTEAFF. The CDR3 nucleotides read TGTGCCAGCAGCTTAGCAGGGGTGACCACTGAAGCTTTCTTT.

The chain carries TRBV5-5 and TRBJ1-2, with D tentatively TRBD1 (5 bases). Germline V lookup: CDR1 SGHKS, CDR2 YYEKEE (reference sequence). The CDR3 covers 15 residues. Trimming removed 0 bases at V and 4 bases at J, with 13 bases between. CDR3 bases: TGTGCCAGCAGCTTGGGAGGGACCTCCTTCTATGGCTACACCTTC. Its translation is CASSLGGTSFYGYTF.

The V gene is TRBV25-1, the J gene TRBJ1-1; D not certain. V was clipped by 6 bases and J by 3 bases, with 14 bases between them. The CDR3 consists of 14 residues. CDR1 is MGHDK, CDR2 SYGVNS, per germline. CDR3: CASRKSPRDTEAFF. CDR3 in DNA: TGTGCCAGCAGGAAAAGCCCGAGGGACACTGAAGCTTTCTTT.

A few counts support this clone. CDR3 nucleotide sequence: TGTGCCAGCAGCTTAAGGACGACAGGGGGCAGTCAGTCTGAAGCTTTCTTT. As protein: CASSLRTTGGSQSEAFF. The rearrangement uses TRBV7-9 and TRBJ1-1; TRBD1 matches at 10 bases. V lost 2 bases and J lost 6; bases outside the gene matches: 12. Per germline, CDR1 SEHNR and CDR2 FQNEAQ (reference sequence). CDR3 size: 17 residues.

The V and J genes are TRBV2 and TRBJ1-1; unclear D gene. The germline V gene has CDR1 SNHLY and CDR2 FYNNEI. V was pared by 6 bases and J by 5 bases, with 16 bases between. The CDR3 consists of 14 residues. CDR3 protein: CASRGGRAETEAFF. Written as DNA, the CDR3 is TGTGCCAGCAGGGGAGGGAGGGCAGAAACTGAAGCTTTCTTT.

V and J are TRBV7-2 and TRBJ1-6; maybe TRBD1 (6 bases). The V gene's germline CDR1 is SGHTA and CDR2 FQGNSA. With 8 bases removed from V and 10 bases from J, the gap between germline ends came to 24 bases. The length of the CDR3 is 16 residues. CDR3 protein: CASLPYPRGVGSPLHF. CDR3 DNA sequence: TGTGCCAGCCTCCCTTACCCCAGGGGAGTAGGGTCACCCCTCCACTTT. The full variable domain, completed using reference TRBV7-2 and TRBJ1-6, is GAGVSQSPSNKVTEKGKDVELRCDPISGHTALYWYRQSLGQGLEFLIYFQGNSAPDKSGLPSDRFSAERTGGSVSTLTIQRTQQEDSAVYLCASLPYPRGVGSPLHFGNGTRLTVT.

V usage is TRBV4-2 and J usage is TRBJ1-5; D remains ambiguous. Germline values: CDR1 LGHNA, CDR2 YNFKEQ. The CDR3 runs 16 residues. Trimming removed 1 base at V and 7 bases at J, with 17 bases between. The CDR3 sequence is CASSQVYGGSIQPQHF. For the CDR3, the DNA is TGTGCCAGCAGCCAAGTATATGGTGGGTCCATACAGCCCCAGCATTTT.

The genes are TRBV7-9 and TRBJ1-1; D gene uncertain. The V gene lost 2 bases and the J gene lost 0 bases, with 4 bases spanning the gap. The germline gives CDR1 SEHNR, CDR2 FQNEAQ (reference sequence). The length of the CDR3 is 13 residues. CDR3 residues: CASSLFMNTEAFF. CDR3 sequence (DNA): TGTGCCAGCAGCTTATTTATGAACACTGAAGCTTTCTTT.

The rearrangement links TRBV7-3 to TRBJ2-3; D gene ambiguous. The CDR3 runs to 15 residues. CDR1 is SGHTA and CDR2 is FQGTGA in the germline V gene. Trimming took 2 bases from V and 1 from J, leaving 10 bases between them. The CDR3 reads CASSLFGRGTDTQYF. As DNA, the CDR3 is TGTGCCAGCAGCTTATTTGGCAGAGGCACAGATACGCAGTATTTT.